A single sample is the source of the 23 T cell receptor beta chains below, sequenced in a study of blood T cell repertoires in COVID-19. Here immunoSEQ multiplex PCR was the method, and the copy in TCRdb shows in-frame clones only, minus some. The sample consists of about 210,000 clones, about 89% of them appearing once. The specimen was peripheral blood. Receptor source: a woman aged 40 to 50 with acute or convalescent COVID-19.

The CDR3 DNA reads TGTGCCAGCTCACCTCCGTACAGGGCGACTGAAGCTTTCTTT. Translation gives CASSPPYRATEAFF. The gene calls are TRBV18 and TRBJ1-1; tentatively, D is TRBD1 (6 bases). Germline V lookup: CDR1 KGHSH, CDR2 LQKENI. CDR3 length: 14 amino acids. Trimming removed 3 bases from V and 5 bases from J, with 13 bases in between.

The chain recombines TRBV5-1 with TRBJ2-5; 7 nucleotides agree with TRBD2. The germline gives CDR1 SGHRS, CDR2 YFSETQ. CDR3 size: 15 residues. Losses at the gene ends were 0 bases for V and 2 bases for J; bases not matched to a gene: 4. The CDR3 nucleotides are TGCGCCAGCAGCTTGGGTGGGGGGGAGCAAGAGACCCAGTACTTC. It encodes CASSLGGGEQETQYF.

This clone was found once. The V call is TRBV7-2, the J call TRBJ2-1; tentative D call: TRBD1 (6 bases). CDR1 is SGHTA and CDR2 is FQGNSA in the germline V gene. The CDR3 loop spans 15 amino acids. V lost 5 bases to trimming and J lost 2 bases, with 13 bases between them. Here the CDR3 reads CASSTSGAPYNEQFF. CDR3 DNA: TGTGCCAGCAGCACCTCAGGGGCCCCCTACAATGAGCAGTTCTTC.

J is TRBJ1-1 and V is TRBV7-8, with D hard to call. Germline V CDR1 and CDR2: SGHVS, FQNEAQ. The CDR3 is made up of 13 amino acids. Trimming left V 0 bases short and J 5 bases short, with 7 bases between. The CDR3 region is CASSLAWPTEAFF. In DNA form, the CDR3 reads TGTGCCAGCAGCTTAGCGTGGCCAACTGAAGCTTTCTTT.

The genes are TRBV7-2 and TRBJ2-7; possible D gene TRBD2, 5 bases. CDR3 length: 15 amino acids. In germline, CDR1 is SGHTA, CDR2 FQGNSA. With 1 base removed from V and 3 bases from J, the gap between germline ends came to 13 bases. DNA of the CDR3: TGTGCCAGCAGCTTAGGGCAGGTCGGGGACTACGAGCAGTACGTC. Amino acid sequence: CASSLGQVGDYEQYV.

The rearrangement links TRBV20-1 to TRBJ1-2; 7 bases map to TRBD1. The CDR3 loop spans 11 amino acids. Germline values: CDR1 DFQATT, CDR2 SNEGSKA (reference sequence). Trimming at V came to 5 bases and at J to 4 bases, leaving 1 base not matched to a gene. This CDR3 is CSAGTVYGYTF. CDR3 nucleotides: TGCAGTGCTGGGACAGTCTATGGCTACACCTTC.

As to this clone: The junction and the germline gene differ at one end; a read error may be behind it. The V gene is TRBV5-1, the J gene TRBJ1-5, with 10 bases lining up with TRBD1. CDR3 length equals 15 residues. Germline values: CDR1 SGHRS, CDR2 YFSETQ. DNA of the CDR3: TGCGCCAGCAGTTTGGGACAGGGGAAAGGACAGCCCCAGCATTTT. It codes for CASSLGQGKGQPQHF.

The chain couples TRBV27 to TRBJ1-2; TRBD1 matches 7 bases. Germline lookup yields CDR1 MNHEY and CDR2 SMNVEV (reference sequence). J lost 3 bases, V lost 6 bases, and 7 bases had no gene match. CDR3 size: 14 residues. The CDR3, as DNA: TGTGCCAGCAGCCTTACAGGGGAAGACTATGGCTACACCTTC. Protein sequence: CASSLTGEDYGYTF.

This clone was counted a few times. The chain is built from TRBV19 and TRBJ2-1, with 8 nucleotides matching TRBD2. The length of the CDR3 is 17 residues. The V segment lost 1 base and the J segment 0 bases; nucleotides outside the gene matches: 5. Germline assignment: CDR1 LNHDA and CDR2 SQIVND (reference sequence). The CDR3 DNA reads as TGTGCCAGTAGTATAGGCGGCGGGGGGTTCTCCTACAATGAGCAGTTCTTC. Translation gives CASSIGGGGFSYNEQFF.

This clone was seen a few times. J is TRBJ2-7 and V is TRBV7-3; D is possibly TRBD1 (5 bases). CDR1 SGHTA and CDR2 FQGTGA come from the germline V gene. V lost 1 base, J lost 4 bases, and 23 bases lay in between. CDR3 size: 18 residues. The CDR3 sequence: CASSLKGLRDAWPYEQYV. CDR3 nucleotide sequence: TGTGCCAGCAGCTTAAAGGGGTTGCGAGACGCATGGCCTTACGAGCAGTACGTC.

The chain combines TRBV19 with TRBJ1-1, with TRBD1 matching 8 bases. The CDR3 loop spans 14 amino acids. Trimming removed 6 bases from V and 5 bases from J; junction bases left unmatched: 8. Germline CDR1 is LNHDA and CDR2 is SQIVND (reference sequence). The CDR3 reads CASRTGEGWTEAFF. CDR3 nucleotide sequence: TGTGCCAGTAGGACAGGGGAAGGTTGGACTGAAGCTTTCTTT.

CDR3 DNA sequence: TGTGCCAGTAGTGCCTCGAGCCTCCAGGGGACCCAGTACTTC. It is translated as CASSASSLQGTQYF. The chain links TRBV19 to TRBJ2-5; tentative D call: TRBD1 (5 bases). Germline values: CDR1 LNHDA, CDR2 SQIVND (reference sequence). The CDR3 loop spans 14 amino acids. V was clipped by 5 bases and J by 7 bases, with 17 bases between them.

V and J are TRBV4-1 and TRBJ1-4; 9 bases match TRBD1. The V segment lost 6 bases and the J segment 6 bases; nucleotides outside the gene matches: 8. Germline V gene lookup returns CDR1 MGHRA and CDR2 YSYEKL. The CDR3 spans 15 residues. The CDR3 protein is CASSSPGQGDEKLFF. CDR3 sequence (DNA): TGCGCCAGCAGTTCACCGGGACAGGGCGATGAAAAACTGTTTTTT.

The chain uses TRBV24-1 and TRBJ1-2, with 10 positions matching TRBD1. From germline, CDR1 is KGHDR and CDR2 SFDVKD. J was trimmed by 8 bases and V by 1 base; bases with no gene match: 3. There are 14 residues in the CDR3. CDR3 bases: TGTGCCACCAGTGATTTAGACAGGGGGCGAGGCTACACCTTC. Amino acids: CATSDLDRGRGYTF.

V is TRBV6-1 and J is TRBJ1-5, with 10 bases fitting TRBD1. Unmatched junction bases numbered 12, after V lost 4 bases and J lost 3 bases. This CDR3 spans 18 amino acids. Per germline, CDR1 MNHNS and CDR2 SASEGT. The CDR3 sequence is CASSVYRPGQGNNQPQHF. In DNA form, the CDR3 reads TGTGCCAGCAGTGTATATCGACCGGGACAGGGGAACAATCAGCCCCAGCATTTT.

The V gene is TRBV29-1, the J gene TRBJ1-3; D is perhaps TRBD1 (6 bases). CDR3 length: 15 residues. V lost 7 bases and J 0 bases, leaving 16 bases between the germline ends. Germline CDR1 reads SQVTM; CDR2 reads ANQGSEA. Here the CDR3 DNA reads TGCAGCGCCTGGGACATTGACATCTCTGGAAACACCATATATTTT. This translates into CSAWDIDISGNTIYF.

The chain uses TRBV27 and TRBJ1-6; TRBD1 matches at 9 bases. The V segment lost 10 bases and the J segment 8 bases; nucleotides outside the gene matches: 3. In germline, CDR1 is MNHEY, CDR2 SMNVEV (reference sequence). The CDR3 totals 12 residues. The CDR3 sequence is CATTGGYSPLHF. For the CDR3, the DNA is TGTGCCACCACAGGGGGCTATTCACCCCTCCACTTT.

This clone has just one count. The J gene is TRBJ2-5, the V gene TRBV3-1 (or the pseudogene TRBV3-2); 12 nucleotides line up with TRBD2. Losses at the gene ends were 0 bases for V and 5 bases for J; bases not matched to a gene: 10. Germline-derived CDR1 and CDR2 are LGHDT and YNNKEL (reference sequence). This CDR3 has 18 residues. This chain's CDR3 is CASSQDRLAGGLMETQYF. For the CDR3, the DNA is TGTGCCAGCAGCCAAGATAGGCTAGCGGGGGGGCTCATGGAGACCCAGTACTTC.

The chain is built from TRBV2 and TRBJ1-6, with 8 bases lining up with TRBD1. The CDR3 loop spans 15 amino acids. V trimming: 8 bases; J trimming: 6 bases; junction bases outside the gene matches: 9. The V gene's germline CDR1 is SNHLY and CDR2 FYNNEI. CDR3 loop: CASQIRGRGNSPLHF. The DNA for the CDR3 is TGTGCCAGCCAGATCAGGGGGCGTGGTAATTCACCCCTCCACTTT.

V and J are TRBV2 and TRBJ2-1; no reliable D call. The V gene's germline CDR1 is SNHLY and CDR2 FYNNEI. The CDR3 length is 13 residues. V was clipped by 4 bases and J by 4 bases, with 8 bases between them. CDR3 residues: CASSAVKYNEQFF. As DNA, the CDR3 is TGTGCCAGCAGTGCGGTCAAATACAATGAGCAGTTCTTC.

The chain links TRBV6-5 to TRBJ2-2; possibly TRBD1 for D (6 bases). Germline V CDR1 and CDR2: MNHEY, SVGAGI. CDR3 length: 15 residues. The V end lost 7 bases, the J end lost 7 bases, and 19 bases lay between the germline ends. The CDR3: CASIKLQGVDGELFF. CDR3 DNA sequence: TGTGCCAGCATCAAATTACAGGGCGTGGACGGGGAGCTGTTTTTT.

This chain links TRBV2 with TRBJ2-5; D is uncertain. CDR1 is SNHLY and CDR2 is FYNNEI in the germline V gene. Trimming took off 2 bases at V and 5 bases at J, with 24 bases between the two ends. The CDR3 is 18 amino acids. The CDR3 loop is CASSESRKEINAAETQYF. CDR3 nucleotides: TGTGCCAGCAGTGAATCTCGAAAAGAGATTAACGCCGCGGAGACCCAGTACTTC.

The rearrangement joins TRBV14 to TRBJ1-1; TRBD1 is a possible D gene (5 bases). With 4 bases removed from V and 2 bases from J, the gap between germline ends came to 8 bases. The CDR3 spans 13 residues. Germline V gene data show CDR1 as SGHDN and CDR2 as FVKESK. The CDR3 DNA is TGTGCCAGCAGCCGACAGACTAACACTGAAGCTTTCTTT. This encodes CASSRQTNTEAFF.